Listed here are 18 T cell receptor beta chains from one sample, sequenced in a study of cytomegalovirus exposure and HLA in healthy donors. Primers included in the PCR were 60 Vbeta and 13 Jbeta primers. The repertoire was sequenced with immunoSEQ multiplex PCR; TCRdb's copy has only in-frame clones and lacks some. Altogether about 130,000 clones are present, around 73% being singletons, with the ten largest covering about 2.6%. Sequenced sample: PBMCs. Receptors originate from a human donor in good health.

A single count supports this clone. V usage is TRBV9 and J usage is TRBJ1-4; TRBD1 matches at 7 bases. CDR1 and CDR2 from the germline V gene are SGDLS and YYNGEE. The junction had 9 bases not matched to a gene; V was cut back by 0 bases and J by 4 bases. The CDR3 is 17 amino acids. The CDR3 protein is CASSVGLRQGINEKLFF. Written as DNA, the CDR3 is TGTGCCAGCAGCGTAGGCCTTCGACAGGGAATTAATGAAAAACTGTTTTTT.

This clone has only a few counts. The chain is built from TRBV27 and TRBJ2-1; 9 positions match TRBD2. The CDR3 extends over 19 amino acids. Germline CDR1 reads MNHEY; CDR2 reads SMNVEV (reference sequence). The trim removed 8 bases at V and 1 base at J, leaving 18 bases unmatched. CDR3 region: CASGGSSGVVGWSYNEQFF. The CDR3 nucleotides are TGTGCCAGCGGAGGATCTAGCGGGGTGGTCGGTTGGTCCTACAATGAGCAGTTCTTC.

Here the CDR3 DNA reads TGTGCCAGCAGATCCCATAGCGCCAGCACAGATACGCAGTATTTT. It encodes CASRSHSASTDTQYF. The chain uses TRBV6-5 and TRBJ2-3; D is perhaps TRBD2 (5 bases). V lost 6 bases to trimming and J lost 0 bases, with 13 bases between them. From germline, CDR1 is MNHEY and CDR2 SVGAGI. This CDR3 comprises 15 residues.

In its sample, this clone was seen once. This sequence joins TRBV9 and TRBJ2-3; D remains unclear. Germline assignment: CDR1 SGDLS and CDR2 YYNGEE. The length of the CDR3 is 15 residues. The V end was cut by 0 bases, the J end by 3 bases, with 11 bases between. CDR3 coding DNA: TGTGCCAGCAGCGTAGGGTCTCTCGGGACAGATACGCAGTATTTT. It yields the protein CASSVGSLGTDTQYF.

The chain employs TRBV5-1 and TRBJ2-1; 13 bases match TRBD2. The CDR3 consists of 17 residues. V was clipped by 3 bases and J by 5 bases; unmatched bases: 8. Germline-derived CDR1 and CDR2 are SGHRS and YFSETQ. The DNA for the CDR3 is TGCGCCAGCAGCTCAGGACTAGCGGGAGCTTCTCACAATGAGCAGTTCTTC. The encoded protein is CASSSGLAGASHNEQFF.

This chain links TRBV28 with TRBJ2-5; weak D call: TRBD2 (6 bases). Trimming removed 6 bases at V and 1 base at J, with 18 bases between. CDR3 length equals 16 residues. Germline CDR1 reads MDHEN; CDR2 reads SYDVKM. The CDR3 DNA reads TGTGCCAGCAGGCCAGGGCTTCTGGGGGGCCAAGAGACCCAGTACTTC. Protein product: CASRPGLLGGQETQYF.

This clone was seen once. The chain joins TRBV28 to TRBJ2-7; D remains unclear. Germline CDR1 MDHEN, CDR2 SYDVKM. V lost 6 bases and J 7 bases, leaving 4 bases between the germline ends. The CDR3 is made up of 9 amino acids. CDR3 amino acids: CASRREQYF. In nucleotides, the CDR3 is TGTGCCAGCAGACGGGAGCAGTACTTC.

This clone has a handful of counts. This chain links TRBV11-2 with TRBJ2-1; 10 positions agree with TRBD2. Germline trimming cut 3 bases from V and 8 bases from J; bases unmatched to any gene: 7. Germline V gene sequence: CDR1 SGHAT, CDR2 FQNNGV. The CDR3 loop spans 15 amino acids. This CDR3 reads CASSFKREGGYEQFF. The CDR3 region has the DNA TGTGCCAGCAGCTTCAAGCGGGAGGGGGGTTATGAGCAGTTCTTC.

The table lists this clone with a count of one. This rearrangement joins TRBV10-3 to TRBJ1-2; the D is unclear. The CDR3 runs to 13 residues. The germline gives CDR1 ENHRY, CDR2 SYGVKD. V dropped 3 bases and J dropped 4 bases, with 9 bases sitting between them. CDR3 in DNA: TGTGCCATCAGTGAACGTGGGCCCTATGGCTACACCTTC. It codes for CAISERGPYGYTF.

This chain uses TRBV19 with TRBJ2-3, with a weak D call TRBD1 (7 bases). V gave up 0 bases and J gave up 6 bases, with 19 bases separating them. Germline-derived CDR1 and CDR2 are LNHDA and SQIVND (reference sequence). The CDR3 has 17 amino acids. This chain's CDR3 is CASSIDISGGLPDTQYF. CDR3 coding DNA: TGTGCCAGTAGTATAGACATTTCAGGGGGACTTCCCGATACGCAGTATTTT.

This chain uses TRBV6-6 with TRBJ1-6; D not certain. Trimming shortened V by 7 bases and J by 5 bases, and 9 bases separated the two germline ends. Germline V gene data show CDR1 as MNHNY and CDR2 as SVGAGI (reference sequence). The CDR3 has 13 amino acids. CDR3 residues: CASNPADNSPLHF. CDR3 sequence (DNA): TGTGCCAGCAACCCAGCGGATAATTCACCCCTCCACTTT.

The chain is built from TRBV7-2 and TRBJ1-5; D is undetermined. The CDR3 contains 16 residues. Germline lookup yields CDR1 SGHTA and CDR2 FQGNSA. Trimming shortened V by 0 bases and J by 2 bases, and 11 bases separated the two germline ends. The CDR3 loop reads CASSLAAALGNQPQHF. Written as DNA, the CDR3 is TGTGCCAGCAGCTTAGCGGCAGCCCTAGGCAATCAGCCCCAGCATTTT.

The gene calls are TRBV30 and TRBJ2-4; TRBD2 agrees at 14 bases. V shed 3 bases and J 0 bases; nucleotides not matched to a gene: 7. The CDR3 consists of 18 residues. In germline, CDR1 is GTSNPN, CDR2 SVGIG (reference sequence). The CDR3 DNA reads TGTGCCTGGAGGACTAGCGGGGGGGTACCGGGAGCCAAAAACATTCAGTACTTC. Translation: CAWRTSGGVPGAKNIQYF.

The J gene is TRBJ2-7, the V gene TRBV5-1, with D unresolved. The germline V gene encodes CDR1 SGHRS and CDR2 YFSETQ. This CDR3 has 11 amino acids. V lost 4 bases and J lost 7, with 9 bases in between. CDR3 DNA sequence: TGCGCCAGCAGCACATTCGGGGAGCAGTACTTC. Its protein product is CASSTFGEQYF.

This chain joins TRBV11-2 and TRBJ2-7; 9 positions match TRBD1. The V gene's germline CDR1 is SGHAT and CDR2 FQNNGV. Losses at the gene ends were 5 bases for V and 3 bases for J; bases not matched to a gene: 17. This CDR3 has 18 residues. The CDR3 nucleotides read TGTGCCAGCAGCCTTTCTGATCCCTGGGGACAGGGCGGCTACGAGCAGTACTTC. Amino acids: CASSLSDPWGQGGYEQYF.

This clone was seen only a few times. The chain recombines TRBV4-2 with TRBJ1-6; the match to TRBD1 covers 7 bases. Germline CDR1 reads LGHNA; CDR2 reads YNFKEQ. The CDR3 is 14 amino acids. V trimming: 1 base; J trimming: 7 bases; junction bases outside the gene matches: 1. CDR3 DNA: TGTGCCAGCAGCCAAGGACAGGGCAATTCACCCCTCCACTTT. Protein product: CASSQGQGNSPLHF.

This sequence joins TRBV7-2 and TRBJ2-1; no reliable D call. With 2 bases removed from V and 9 bases from J, the gap between germline ends came to 14 bases. This CDR3 region has 14 residues. CDR1 SGHTA and CDR2 FQGNSA come from the germline V gene. The CDR3 spells CASSLSARVLEQFF. As DNA, the CDR3 is TGTGCCAGCAGCTTATCGGCCCGGGTTCTTGAGCAGTTCTTC.

The chain has TRBV6-6 and TRBJ2-7; 7 bases are a match to TRBD2. The germline CDR1 and CDR2 sequences are MNHNY and SVGAGI (reference sequence). The length of the CDR3 is 16 residues. V was clipped by 0 bases and J by 0 bases; unmatched bases: 5. The DNA for the CDR3 is TGTGCCAGCAGTTACTCGGGGGGGACGAGCTCCTACGAGCAGTACTTC. Residues: CASSYSGGTSSYEQYF.